The TCR beta chain under discussion was sequenced for a study of beta chain features in type 1 diabetes. General study results and limits: VDJ junctions in type 1 diabetes patients carried more deletions and fewer insertions. Shorter templates might be favored by PCR, equally in patients and controls.

Each population that was sorted was more than 95% pure. With regard to this clone: The target antigen is unknown. Germline and junction disagree at one end, which may indicate a read error.

Expressed TCRB transcripts were sequenced because the isolated RNA had all been reverse transcribed beforehand. The read count averaged approximately 4 million across naive, central memory and regulatory T cell samples. Clones were sequenced by immunoSEQ multiplex PCR, and TCRdb holds only the in-frame ones, with some missing. Found here are 250,000 to 350,000 clones, 12% to 15% of them singletons; the top ten hold approximately 6.7%. The CDR3 is 18 amino acids. Germline V gives CDR1 SGHNT, CDR2 YYREEE (reference sequence). The sequence was obtained from a man aged 30 to 45 in good health. Sequences were obtained from central memory CD4+ T cells from blood. The gene calls are TRBV5-4 and TRBJ2-1; 7 bases align to TRBD1. This CDR3 is CASSQEMTRTGLWNEQFF. The CDR3 DNA follows: TGCGCCAGCAGCCAAGAGATGACCAGGACAGGTCTTTGGAATGAGCAGTTCTTC.